The source of this TCR beta chain is a study of shared clonotypes between healthy human individuals. Whole-study context: Sampling drew on donors who were a couple of women and a few men aged 18 to 49.

The CDR3 length is 19 residues. Germline-derived CDR1 and CDR2 are LGHNA and YSLEER. V lost 2 bases, J lost 0 bases, and 11 bases stayed unmatched. This clone was counted a single time. Genomic DNA (from each subset) was split evenly across several immunoSEQ plates. Sequencing was performed with immunoSEQ multiplex PCR; in TCRdb, only in-frame clones are kept and a portion is missing. This sample has some 2.4 million clones, with 80% to 95% found just once. This TCR derives from a man aged 18 to 35 in good health. Some clones in this sample may be carry-over from other donors' samples. The material sequenced was naive CD4+ T cells from PBMCs. This sample's subset: CD45RA+ positively selected. The rearrangement uses TRBV4-3 and TRBJ2-3; TRBD2 matches at 10 bases. In nucleotides, the CDR3 is TGCGCCAGCAGCCAAAGTTTTGGGACTAGCGCCTCTAGCACAGATACGCAGTATTTT. Protein sequence: CASSQSFGTSASSTDTQYF.